What follows are 28 T cell receptor beta chains derived from one specimen sequenced in a study of T cells in localized non-small cell lung cancer (dated by TCRdb to the early 2020s). Libraries were prepared through the immunoSEQ multiplex PCR assay. TCRdb retrieved this table from immuneACCESS and kept in-frame rearrangements only. Not all clones are present; in checked studies, unresolved V genes account for under half, and no reason is known for the remainder. A total of 3,100 or so clones appear in this sample, approximately 23% of them only once. Around 13% of the sample is held by the ten biggest clonotypes. The material was normal lung tissue next to the tumor, obtained before any cancer treatment. The receptors were gathered from a man aged 35 to 70 with stage III squamous cell lung carcinoma.

The chain uses TRBV10-3 and TRBJ2-5, with D unresolved. Germline assignment: CDR1 ENHRY and CDR2 SYGVKD. Deletions cut 0 bases from V and 0 bases from J, with 5 bases between. The CDR3 runs to 14 residues. CDR3 nucleotides: TGTGCCATCAGTGAGTCCCTGGACCAAGAGACCCAGTACTTC. Its translation is CAISESLDQETQYF.

The rearrangement uses TRBV6-8 and TRBJ1-5, with D possibly being TRBD1 (6 bases). Germline V lookup: CDR1 MNHGY, CDR2 SAAAGT. The CDR3 runs to 14 residues. The germline V and J ends were trimmed by 2 bases and 6 bases, with 11 bases remaining between them. The CDR3 region is CASSYGGQGQPQHF. The CDR3, as DNA: TGTGCCAGCAGTTACGGGGGGCAGGGTCAGCCCCAGCATTTT.

This clone was observed a few times. The CDR3 protein is CATSREGLITGRGEQFF. CDR3 coding DNA: TGTGCCACCAGCAGAGAGGGCCTCATTACAGGGAGGGGTGAGCAGTTCTTC. The chain uses TRBV15 and TRBJ2-1; a weak D match, TRBD2 (7 bases). The CDR3 has 17 residues. Looked up from germline, CDR1 is LNHNV and CDR2 is YYDKDF (reference sequence). Trimming shortened V by 0 bases and J by 9 bases, and 21 bases separated the two germline ends.

This clone was counted a few times. This rearrangement joins TRBV6-8 to TRBJ2-2; the D gene could be TRBD1 or TRBD2 (5 bases each). This CDR3 is 14 amino acids long. The ends were cut back, 6 bases at V and 2 bases at J, with 10 bases in the middle. Per germline, CDR1 MNHGY and CDR2 SAAAGT. CDR3 in DNA: TGTGCCAGCAGCTGGGGGACCAACACCGGGGAGCTGTTTTTT. It specifies CASSWGTNTGELFF.

This clone has just a few counts. The chain recombines TRBV29-1 with TRBJ1-1; 8 nucleotides line up with TRBD1. The CDR3 is 12 residues long. Germline values: CDR1 SQVTM, CDR2 ANQGSEA. Unmatched junction bases numbered 7, after V lost 5 bases and J lost 8 bases. The CDR3 is CSVLQGGAEAFF. The CDR3 DNA reads as TGCAGCGTTTTACAGGGGGGAGCGGAAGCTTTCTTT. Full variable domain (rest looked up from reference TRBV29-1 and TRBJ1-1): SAVISQKPSRDICQRGTSLTIQCQVDSQVTMMFWYRQQPGQSLTLIATANQGSEATYESGFVIDKFPISRPNLTFSTLTVSNMSPEDSSIYLCSVLQGGAEAFFGQGTRLTVV.

Relative to its sample, this clone is medium-sized. CDR3 DNA: TGTGCCAGCAGTTTCGGCAGCGAAATCTACAATGAGCAGTTCTTC. Translating it yields CASSFGSEIYNEQFF. The chain has TRBV6-8 and TRBJ2-1; D is ambiguous. The germline V gene has CDR1 MNHGY and CDR2 SAAAGT. CDR3 size: 15 residues. V lost 4 bases and J lost 3, with 13 bases in between.

This chain uses TRBV11-3 with TRBJ2-6; possible D gene TRBD2, 6 bases. Per the germline V gene, CDR1 is SGHNT and CDR2 is YENEEA. The CDR3 is 16 amino acids. The V and J ends lost 6 bases and 7 bases respectively, with 19 bases between them. In DNA form, the CDR3 reads TGTGCCAGCAGGTCACCCGCGGAGGGAAGCGCCAACGTCCTGACTTTC. Encoded protein: CASRSPAEGSANVLTF. Full variable domain (rest looked up from reference TRBV11-3 and TRBJ2-6): EAGVVQSPRYKIIEKKQPVAFWCNPISGHNTLYWYLQNLGQGPELLIRYENEEAVDDSQLPKDRFSAERLKGVDSTLKIQPAELGDSAVYLCASRSPAEGSANVLTFGAGSRLTVL.

The chain links TRBV11-3 to TRBJ2-2; tentatively, D is TRBD1 or TRBD2 (6 bases each). Deletions cut 8 bases from V and 1 base from J, with 14 bases between. There are 15 residues in the CDR3. Per germline, CDR1 SGHNT and CDR2 YENEEA. CDR3 sequence (DNA): TGTGCCAGCGGTAGAGGGGGGCAGAACACCGGGGAGCTGTTTTTT. The encoded protein is CASGRGGQNTGELFF.

This clone is classed as medium-sized. The genes are TRBV6-8 and TRBJ1-1; weak D call: TRBD1 (5 bases). V lost 0 bases and J 10 bases, leaving 9 bases between the germline ends. Germline CDR1 reads MNHGY; CDR2 reads SAAAGT. There are 12 residues in the CDR3. CDR3 DNA sequence: TGTGCCAGCAGTTACTCAGGGCAGGGAGCTTTCTTT. Encoded protein: CASSYSGQGAFF.

Only a few counts were recorded for this clone. For the CDR3, the DNA is TGTGCCAGCAGCCAGTCTCGCCAGGGGGCGAGTTCGGAGTACTTC. Encoded protein: CASSQSRQGASSEYF. The chain links TRBV11-3 to TRBJ2-7; TRBD1 agrees at 8 bases. Germline CDR1 reads SGHNT; CDR2 reads YENEEA. The CDR3 covers 15 residues. Germline trimming cut 5 bases from V and 11 bases from J; bases unmatched to any gene: 17.

The chain carries TRBV6-8 and TRBJ2-5; D possibly uses TRBD1 or TRBD2 (6 bases each). The CDR3 has 14 amino acids. Per germline, CDR1 MNHGY and CDR2 SAAAGT. V lost 0 bases and J 3 bases, leaving 8 bases between the germline ends. The CDR3 sequence: CASSYSRGEETQYF. CDR3 sequence (DNA): TGTGCCAGCAGTTACTCGAGGGGGGAAGAGACCCAGTACTTC.

The chain carries TRBV6-8 and TRBJ2-6; TRBD1 agrees at 7 bases. CDR1 is MNHGY, CDR2 SAAAGT, per germline. V shed 6 bases and J 2 bases; nucleotides not matched to a gene: 7. The CDR3 is 16 residues long. The CDR3 DNA reads TGTGCCAGCAGAACGGACAGGCGGACTGGGGCCAACGTCCTGACTTTC. Its protein is CASRTDRRTGANVLTF.

This clone came up a few times. The chain couples TRBV28 to TRBJ1-5; no definite D call. The germline gives CDR1 MDHEN, CDR2 SYDVKM. The length of the CDR3 is 15 residues. Trimming removed 6 bases from V and 0 bases from J, with 12 bases in between. The CDR3 loop reads CASSPDSNSNQPQHF. The DNA for the CDR3 is TGTGCCAGCAGCCCGGACTCGAATAGCAATCAGCCCCAGCATTTT.

By share of the sample, this clone is medium-sized. The CDR3, as DNA: TGTGCCAGCAGTTACCAGGGGCAAAGTTCAGATACGCAGTATTTT. Translating gives CASSYQGQSSDTQYF. The V call is TRBV6-8, the J call TRBJ2-3, with D possibly being TRBD1 (6 bases). The V end was cut by 2 bases, the J end by 4 bases, with 13 bases between. This CDR3 spans 15 amino acids. Germline assignment: CDR1 MNHGY and CDR2 SAAAGT.

The table lists this clone with a few counts. This CDR3 is CASSEREGSEGYTF. The CDR3 DNA sequence: TGTGCCAGCAGTGAGAGGGAAGGATCGGAAGGCTACACCTTC. The rearrangement joins TRBV6-8 to TRBJ1-2; D remains ambiguous. V lost 5 bases to trimming and J lost 8 bases, with 18 bases between them. Germline CDR1 reads MNHGY; CDR2 reads SAAAGT. The CDR3 spans 14 residues.

This clone was counted a few times. This chain joins TRBV18 and TRBJ1-1; 10 bases map to TRBD1. From germline, CDR1 is KGHSH and CDR2 LQKENI. This CDR3 spans 19 amino acids. The trim removed 3 bases at V and 1 base at J, leaving 14 bases unmatched. CDR3 sequence reads: CASSPPPGTGALQNTEAFF. The CDR3 DNA reads TGTGCCAGCTCACCTCCCCCCGGGACAGGGGCGCTACAGAACACTGAAGCTTTCTTT.

This clone was seen only a few times. The chain links TRBV28 to TRBJ1-1; no clear D. Germline loops: CDR1 MDHEN, CDR2 SYDVKM. Trimming took 2 bases from V and 1 from J, leaving 5 bases between them. The CDR3 extends over 13 amino acids. The CDR3 nucleotides read TGTGCCAGCAGTTTAGTCAGGAACACTGAAGCTTTCTTT. Translation: CASSLVRNTEAFF. The full variable domain, in which reference TRBV28 and TRBJ1-1 provide the parts outside the CDR3, is DVKVTQSSRYLVKRTGEKVFLECVQDMDHENMFWYRQDPGLGLRLIYFSYDVKMKEKGDIPEGYSVSREKKERFSLILESASTNQTSMYLCASSLVRNTEAFFGQGTRLTVV.

The chain is built from TRBV11-3 and TRBJ2-1; a weak D match, TRBD2 (6 bases). Germline V gene sequence: CDR1 SGHNT, CDR2 YENEEA. V was clipped by 3 bases and J by 4 bases, with 10 bases between them. CDR3 length: 14 residues. Written as DNA, the CDR3 is TGTGCCAGCAGCTTCGCAAGCGGGTACAATGAGCAGTTCTTC. Its protein is CASSFASGYNEQFF.

This clone was counted between two and nine times. This chain uses TRBV29-1 with TRBJ2-3; D ambiguous. Germline V lookup: CDR1 SQVTM, CDR2 ANQGSEA. The CDR3 contains 13 residues. The germline V and J ends were trimmed by 5 bases and 2 bases, with 11 bases remaining between them. The CDR3 nucleotides read TGCAGCGTTTCTGGAGACCTCACAGATACGCAGTATTTT. Residues: CSVSGDLTDTQYF.

This rearrangement joins TRBV19 to TRBJ2-5; unclear D gene. V lost 6 bases and J lost 1, with 18 bases in between. The CDR3 has 16 amino acids. Germline CDR1 reads LNHDA; CDR2 reads SQIVND (reference sequence). The CDR3 region is CASSPKVSRTQETQYF. The CDR3 DNA sequence: TGTGCCAGTAGCCCCAAGGTTTCTAGGACCCAAGAGACCCAGTACTTC.

This clone was picked up one time. The rearrangement links TRBV14 to TRBJ2-5; no definite D call. With 0 bases removed from V and 0 bases from J, the gap between germline ends came to 11 bases. The CDR3 has 16 amino acids. Germline V gene data show CDR1 as SGHDN and CDR2 as FVKESK. CDR3 sequence reads: CASSQDDWHDQETQYF. CDR3 DNA: TGTGCCAGCAGCCAAGATGACTGGCACGACCAAGAGACCCAGTACTTC.

The chain recombines TRBV6-8 with TRBJ1-6; D not certain. Germline assignment: CDR1 MNHGY and CDR2 SAAAGT. The CDR3 spans 15 residues. V lost 2 bases and J 3 bases, leaving 8 bases between the germline ends. The CDR3 nucleotides are TGTGCCAGCAGTTACGATGGTAGCTATAATTCACCCCTCCACTTT. It encodes CASSYDGSYNSPLHF.

This rearrangement joins TRBV5-1 to TRBJ2-6, with 8 nucleotides matching TRBD1. The germline V gene has CDR1 SGHRS and CDR2 YFSETQ. V lost 5 bases to trimming and J lost 1 base; unmatched junction nucleotides: 17. There are 20 residues in the CDR3. The CDR3 nucleotides read TGCGCCAGCAGGATTACACAGGGGGAAGCCTCTTCGTCTGGGGCCAACGTCCTGACTTTC. Translating gives CASRITQGEASSSGANVLTF.

This clone is categorized as medium-sized. The chain is built from TRBV11-3 and TRBJ2-7, with a tentative D call TRBD1 (5 bases). This CDR3 contains 14 residues. Germline CDR1 is SGHNT and CDR2 is YENEEA. The germline V and J ends were trimmed by 3 bases and 2 bases, with 11 bases remaining between them. CDR3 residues: CASSFADTPYEQYV. CDR3 coding DNA: TGTGCCAGCAGCTTTGCGGACACCCCCTACGAGCAGTACGTC.

A few counts support this clone. This chain uses TRBV28 with TRBJ2-4; a possible D gene is TRBD1 (6 bases). Trimming removed 6 bases from V and 1 base from J, with 13 bases in between. CDR1 is MDHEN, CDR2 SYDVKM, per germline. The CDR3 has 15 amino acids. DNA for the CDR3: TGTGCCAGCAGCCGAACAGGGATCGCCAAAAACATTCAGTACTTC. Residues: CASSRTGIAKNIQYF.

The rearrangement links TRBV1 to TRBJ2-3; TRBD1 was called by the table and not checked on the DNA. TRBV1 is an annotated pseudogene. The CDR3 sequence is 14 residues long. CDR3 loop: CASSQLLGPDTQYF. CDR3 coding DNA: TGCGCCAGCAGCCAACTCCTTGGGCCAGATACGCAGTATTTT.

This chain joins TRBV10-2 and TRBJ2-1; D not resolved. CDR1 is WSHSY and CDR2 is SAAADI in the germline V gene. V lost 0 bases to trimming and J lost 4 bases, with 16 bases between them. CDR3 size: 17 residues. CDR3 bases: TGCGCCAGCAGTGAGTCAGTCGGTCGGACCCTATACAATGAGCAGTTCTTC. It codes for CASSESVGRTLYNEQFF.

The chain joins TRBV5-1 to TRBJ2-7, with TRBD1 identical over 7 bases. The CDR3 has 14 amino acids. After removal of 0 bases from V and 1 base from J, the junction contained 1 base not matched to a gene. The germline gives CDR1 SGHRS, CDR2 YFSETQ. The CDR3 protein is CASSLEGQSYEQYF. DNA for the CDR3: TGCGCCAGCAGCTTGGAGGGACAGTCCTACGAGCAGTACTTC.